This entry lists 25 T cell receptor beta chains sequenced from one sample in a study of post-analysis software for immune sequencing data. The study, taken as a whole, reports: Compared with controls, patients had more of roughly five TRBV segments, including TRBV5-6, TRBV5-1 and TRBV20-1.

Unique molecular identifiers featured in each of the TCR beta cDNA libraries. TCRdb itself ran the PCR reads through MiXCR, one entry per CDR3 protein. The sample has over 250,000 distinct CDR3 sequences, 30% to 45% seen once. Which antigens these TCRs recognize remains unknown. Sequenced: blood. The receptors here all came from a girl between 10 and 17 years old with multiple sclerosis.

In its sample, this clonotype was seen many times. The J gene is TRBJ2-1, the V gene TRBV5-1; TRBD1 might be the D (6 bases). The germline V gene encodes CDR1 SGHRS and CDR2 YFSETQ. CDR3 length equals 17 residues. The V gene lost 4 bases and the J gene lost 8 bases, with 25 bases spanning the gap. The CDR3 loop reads CASSLQPRPEQGDEQFF. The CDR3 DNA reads TGCGCCAGCAGCCTACAACCCCGACCCGAACAGGGCGATGAGCAGTTCTTC.

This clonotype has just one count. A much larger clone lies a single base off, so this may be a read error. This CDR3 reads CASSFWISGGGDTQYF. In nucleotides, the CDR3 is TGCGCCAGCAGCTTTTGGATTAGCGGGGGTGGGGATACGCAGTATTTT. The chain combines TRBV5-1 with TRBJ2-3; 9 bases map to TRBD2. Germline V gene data show CDR1 as SGHRS and CDR2 as YFSETQ. CDR3 length: 16 residues. V gave up 2 bases and J gave up 6 bases; unmatched junction bases: 10.

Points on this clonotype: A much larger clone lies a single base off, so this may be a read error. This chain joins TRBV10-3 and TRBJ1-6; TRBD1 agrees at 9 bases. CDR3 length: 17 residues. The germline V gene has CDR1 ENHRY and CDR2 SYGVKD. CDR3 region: CAISENFLDRGGSPPHF. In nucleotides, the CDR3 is TGTGCCATCAGTGAGAACTTTCTGGACAGGGGAGGTTCACCCCCCCACTTT.

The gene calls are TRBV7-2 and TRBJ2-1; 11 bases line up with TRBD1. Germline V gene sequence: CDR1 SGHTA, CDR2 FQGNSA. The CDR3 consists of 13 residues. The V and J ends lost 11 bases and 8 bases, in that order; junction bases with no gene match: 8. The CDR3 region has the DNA TGTGCCGGAGGACAGGGGGCCGGCGATGAGCAGTTCTTC. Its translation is CAGGQGAGDEQFF. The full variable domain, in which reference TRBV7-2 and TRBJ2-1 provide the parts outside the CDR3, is GAGVSQSPSNKVTEKGKDVELRCDPISGHTALYWYRQSLGQGLEFLIYFQGNSAPDKSGLPSDRFSAERTGGSVSTLTIQRTQQEDSAVYLCAGGQGAGDEQFFGPGTRLTVL.

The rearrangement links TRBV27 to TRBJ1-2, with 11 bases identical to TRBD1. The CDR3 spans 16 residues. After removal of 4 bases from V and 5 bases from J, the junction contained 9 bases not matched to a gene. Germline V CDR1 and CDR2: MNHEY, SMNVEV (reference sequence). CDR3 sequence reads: CASSSGWTGGSYGYTF. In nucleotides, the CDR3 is TGTGCCAGCAGTTCCGGCTGGACAGGGGGCAGTTATGGCTACACCTTC.

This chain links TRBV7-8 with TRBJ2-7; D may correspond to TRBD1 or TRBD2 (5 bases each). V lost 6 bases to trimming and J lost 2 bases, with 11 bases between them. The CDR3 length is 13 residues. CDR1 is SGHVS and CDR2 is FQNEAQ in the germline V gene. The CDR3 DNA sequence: TGTGCCAGCAGTCGGGACCGCCCCTACGAGCAGTACTTC. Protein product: CASSRDRPYEQYF.

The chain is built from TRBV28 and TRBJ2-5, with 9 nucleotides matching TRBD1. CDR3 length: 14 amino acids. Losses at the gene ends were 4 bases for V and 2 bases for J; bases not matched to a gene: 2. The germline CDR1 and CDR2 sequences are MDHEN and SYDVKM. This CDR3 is CASSYRGLQETQYF. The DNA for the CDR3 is TGTGCCAGCAGTTACAGGGGGCTTCAAGAGACCCAGTACTTC. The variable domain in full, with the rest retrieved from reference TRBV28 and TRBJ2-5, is DVKVTQSSRYLVKRTGEKVFLECVQDMDHENMFWYRQDPGLGLRLIYFSYDVKMKEKGDIPEGYSVSREKKERFSLILESASTNQTSMYLCASSYRGLQETQYFGPGTRLLVL.

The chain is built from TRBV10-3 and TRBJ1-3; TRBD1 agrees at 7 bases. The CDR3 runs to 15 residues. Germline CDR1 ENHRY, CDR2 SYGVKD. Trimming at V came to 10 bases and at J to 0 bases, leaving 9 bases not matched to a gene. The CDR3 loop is CATRQGSDSGNTIYF. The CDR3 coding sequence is TGTGCCACCCGACAGGGTAGTGACTCTGGAAACACCATATATTTT.

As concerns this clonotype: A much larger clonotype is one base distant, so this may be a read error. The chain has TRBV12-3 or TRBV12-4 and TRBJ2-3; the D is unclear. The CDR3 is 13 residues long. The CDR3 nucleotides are TGTGCCAGCAGTTCGTATATGGCAGATGCGCAGTATTTT. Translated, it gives CASSSYMADAQYF.

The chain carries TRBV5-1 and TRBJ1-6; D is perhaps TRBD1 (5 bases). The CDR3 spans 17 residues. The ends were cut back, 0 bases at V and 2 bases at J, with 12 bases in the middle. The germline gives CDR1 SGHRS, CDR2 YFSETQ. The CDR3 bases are TGCGCCAGCAGCTTGGGAGCAGGGAGTACCTATAATTCACCCCTCCACTTT. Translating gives CASSLGAGSTYNSPLHF.

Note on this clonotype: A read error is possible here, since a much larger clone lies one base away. The CDR3 protein is CASSLSRGLAGTDAQYF. For the CDR3, the DNA is TGTGCCAGCAGTTTAAGTCGTGGGCTAGCGGGCACAGATGCGCAGTATTTT. The V call is TRBV12-3 or TRBV12-4, the J call TRBJ2-3; 8 positions agree with TRBD2. The CDR3 has 17 amino acids.

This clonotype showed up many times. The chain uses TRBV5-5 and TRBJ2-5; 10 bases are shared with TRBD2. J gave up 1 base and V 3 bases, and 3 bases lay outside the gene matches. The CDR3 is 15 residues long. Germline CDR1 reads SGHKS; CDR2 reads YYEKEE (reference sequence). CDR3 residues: CASSSLAGIQETQYF. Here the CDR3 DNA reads TGTGCCAGCAGCTCACTAGCGGGAATCCAAGAGACCCAGTACTTC.

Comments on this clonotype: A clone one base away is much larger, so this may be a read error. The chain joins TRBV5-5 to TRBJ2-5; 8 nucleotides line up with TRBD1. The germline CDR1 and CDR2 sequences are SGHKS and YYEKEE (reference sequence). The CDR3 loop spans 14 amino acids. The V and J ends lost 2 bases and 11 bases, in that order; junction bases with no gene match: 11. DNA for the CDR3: TGTGCCAGCAGCTTCCGGACAGGGCGTGCTGAGCAGTACTTC. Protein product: CASSFRTGRAEQYF.

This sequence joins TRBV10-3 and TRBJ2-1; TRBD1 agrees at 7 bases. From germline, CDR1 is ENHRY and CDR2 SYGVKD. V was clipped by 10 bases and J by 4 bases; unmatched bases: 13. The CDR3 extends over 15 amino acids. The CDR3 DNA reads TGTGCCACCGAAGACCGGGACAGAAAGTACAATGAGCAGTTCTTC. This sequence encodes CATEDRDRKYNEQFF.

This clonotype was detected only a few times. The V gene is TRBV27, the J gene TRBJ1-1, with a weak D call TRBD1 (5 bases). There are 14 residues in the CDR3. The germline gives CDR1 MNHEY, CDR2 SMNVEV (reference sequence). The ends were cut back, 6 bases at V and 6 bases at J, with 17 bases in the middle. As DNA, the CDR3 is TGTGCCAGCAGCGCCCGAGGGAAAGGGGCTGAAGCTTTCTTT. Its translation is CASSARGKGAEAFF.

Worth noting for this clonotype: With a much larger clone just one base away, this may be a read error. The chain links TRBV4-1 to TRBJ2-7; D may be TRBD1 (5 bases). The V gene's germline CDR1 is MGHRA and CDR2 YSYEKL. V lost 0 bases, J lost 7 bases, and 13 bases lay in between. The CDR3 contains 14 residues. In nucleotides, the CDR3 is TGCGCCAGCAGCCAAGAGGGATGGGGCGATGAGCAGTACTTC. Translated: CASSQEGWGDEQYF.

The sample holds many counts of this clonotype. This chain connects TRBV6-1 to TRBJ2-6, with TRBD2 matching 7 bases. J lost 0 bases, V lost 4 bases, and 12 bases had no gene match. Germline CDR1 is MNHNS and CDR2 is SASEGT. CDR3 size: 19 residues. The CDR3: CASSVSGTIRLSGANVLTF. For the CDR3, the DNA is TGTGCCAGCAGTGTCTCGGGGACTATTCGGCTCTCTGGGGCCAACGTCCTGACTTTC.

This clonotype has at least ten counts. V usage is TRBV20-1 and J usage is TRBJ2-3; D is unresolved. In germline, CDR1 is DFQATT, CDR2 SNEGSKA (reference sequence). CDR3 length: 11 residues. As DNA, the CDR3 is TGCATCCCCGCGACCGCAGATACGCAGTATTTT. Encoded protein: CIPATADTQYF.

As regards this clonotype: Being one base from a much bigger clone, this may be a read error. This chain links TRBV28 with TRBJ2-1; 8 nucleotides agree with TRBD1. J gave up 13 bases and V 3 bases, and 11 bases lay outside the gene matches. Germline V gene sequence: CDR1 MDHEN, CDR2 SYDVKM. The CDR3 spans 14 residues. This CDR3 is CASSLARGQETQFF. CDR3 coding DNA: TGTGCCAGCAGTTTGGCCAGGGGGCAGGAGACCCAGTTCTTC. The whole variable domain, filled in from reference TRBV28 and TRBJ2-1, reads DVKVTQSSRYLVKRTGEKVFLECVQDMDHENMFWYRQDPGLGLRLIYFSYDVKMKEKGDIPEGYSVSREKKERFSLILESASTNQTSMYLCASSLARGQETQFFGPGTRLTVL.

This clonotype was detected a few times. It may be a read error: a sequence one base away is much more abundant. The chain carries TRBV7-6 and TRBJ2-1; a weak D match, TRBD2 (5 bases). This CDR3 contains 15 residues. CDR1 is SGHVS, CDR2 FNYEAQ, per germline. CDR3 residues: CASSTRTGPTNGQFF. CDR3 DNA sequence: TGTGCCAGCAGCACAAGGACTGGACCGACGAATGGGCAGTTCTTC. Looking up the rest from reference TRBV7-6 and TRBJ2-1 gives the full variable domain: GAGVSQSPRYKVTKRGQDVALRCDPISGHVSLYWYRQALGQGPEFLTYFNYEAQQDKSGLPNDRFSAERPEGSISTLTIQRTEQRDSAMYRCASSTRTGPTNGQFFGPGTRLTVL.

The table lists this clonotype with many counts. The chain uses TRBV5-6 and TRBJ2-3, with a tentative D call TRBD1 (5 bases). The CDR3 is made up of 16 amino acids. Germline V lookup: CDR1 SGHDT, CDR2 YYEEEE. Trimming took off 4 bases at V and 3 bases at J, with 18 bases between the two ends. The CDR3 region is CASSGVGQVQTDTQYF. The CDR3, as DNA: TGTGCCAGCAGCGGGGTGGGGCAGGTTCAAACAGATACGCAGTATTTT.

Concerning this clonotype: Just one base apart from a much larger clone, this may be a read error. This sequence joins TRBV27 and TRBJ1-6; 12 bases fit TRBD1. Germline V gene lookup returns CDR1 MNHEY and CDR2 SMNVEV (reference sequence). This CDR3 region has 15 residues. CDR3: CASSLRDRGHSPRHF. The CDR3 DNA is TGTGCCAGCAGTTTACGGGACAGGGGGCATTCACCCCGCCACTTT.

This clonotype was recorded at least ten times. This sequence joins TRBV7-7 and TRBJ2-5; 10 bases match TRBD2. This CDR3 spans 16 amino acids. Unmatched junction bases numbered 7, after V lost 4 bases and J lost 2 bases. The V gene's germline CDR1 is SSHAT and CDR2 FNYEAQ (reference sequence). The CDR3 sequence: CASSSPPTSGQETQYF. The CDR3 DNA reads TGTGCCAGCAGCTCCCCTCCGACTAGCGGGCAAGAGACCCAGTACTTC.

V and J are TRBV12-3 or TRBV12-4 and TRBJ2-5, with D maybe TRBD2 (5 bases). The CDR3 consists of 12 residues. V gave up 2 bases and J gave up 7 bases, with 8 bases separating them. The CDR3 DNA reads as TGTGCCAGCAGTTTACCCGCGGGGACCCAGTACTTC. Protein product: CASSLPAGTQYF.

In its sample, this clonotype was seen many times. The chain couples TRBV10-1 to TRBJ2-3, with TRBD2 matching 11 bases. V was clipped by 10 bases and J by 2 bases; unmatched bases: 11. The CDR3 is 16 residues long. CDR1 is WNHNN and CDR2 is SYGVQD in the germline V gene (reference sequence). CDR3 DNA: TGCGCCACCGGTACCGGGACTAGCGGTTTCACAGATACGCAGTATTTT. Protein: CATGTGTSGFTDTQYF.